The 11 T cell receptor beta chains below were found in one sample sequenced in a study of cytomegalovirus exposure and HLA in healthy donors. This PCR relied on a set of 60 Vbeta primers and 13 Jbeta primers. The table came from immunoSEQ multiplex PCR; TCRdb's copy has only in-frame clones and leaves some out. This table has about 130,000 clones, 70% to 90% appearing once. Sequenced input: PBMCs. The receptor source for this set is a woman between 35 and 50 years old in good health and CMV-seropositive.

The CDR3 DNA sequence: TGTGCCAGCAGTTCCTATAACAGGGAGAACACTGAAGCTTTCTTT. Its translation: CASSSYNRENTEAFF. V and J are TRBV28 and TRBJ1-1, with a tentative D call TRBD1 (6 bases). V was clipped by 4 bases and J by 1 base, with 13 bases between them. The CDR3 runs to 15 residues. Germline V lookup: CDR1 MDHEN, CDR2 SYDVKM.

This clone showed up just a few times. The rearrangement uses TRBV6-5 and TRBJ2-7; D perhaps matches TRBD2 (6 bases). This CDR3 contains 15 residues. Per the germline V gene, CDR1 is MNHEY and CDR2 is SVGAGI. Trimming shortened V by 0 bases and J by 0 bases, and 9 bases separated the two germline ends. The CDR3, as DNA: TGTGCCAGCAGTTACTCTAGCGGCCTCTCCTACGAGCAGTACTTC. Amino acids: CASSYSSGLSYEQYF.

J is TRBJ2-5 and V is TRBV14; D is unclear. CDR1 and CDR2 (germline): SGHDN, FVKESK. Deletions cut 0 bases from V and 5 bases from J, with 7 bases between. CDR3 size: 13 residues. Here the CDR3 DNA reads TGTGCCAGCAGCCAAGAGAACTCCGAGACCCAGTACTTC. It is translated as CASSQENSETQYF.

The chain joins TRBV7-2 to TRBJ2-5; 7 nucleotides line up with TRBD1. The J call could be wrong; TRBJ2-7 is a better fit for the DNA end. Germline lookup yields CDR1 SGHTA and CDR2 FQGNSA. CDR3 size: 15 residues. Here the CDR3 reads CASSLGRGTVYEQYF. For the CDR3, the DNA is TGTGCCAGCAGCTTAGGGCGTGGGACAGTCTACGAGCAGTACTTC.

Remarks on this clone: The same CDR3 is also encoded by other DNA sequences in this sample. The gene calls are TRBV5-1 and TRBJ2-3; 10 positions agree with TRBD2. V lost 1 base and J lost 3; bases outside the gene matches: 8. The germline gives CDR1 SGHRS, CDR2 YFSETQ. This CDR3 region has 17 residues. CDR3 protein: CASSLTPSGSVTDTQYF. The CDR3 DNA reads as TGCGCCAGCAGCTTGACTCCTAGCGGGAGTGTTACAGATACGCAGTATTTT.

This clone was observed once. J is TRBJ2-1 and V is TRBV6-5; TRBD2 aligns across 10 bases. J gave up 4 bases and V 6 bases, and 6 bases lay outside the gene matches. Germline CDR1 MNHEY, CDR2 SVGAGI. This CDR3 has 15 amino acids. The CDR3 here is CASSVRAGGYNEQFF. CDR3 bases: TGTGCCAGCAGCGTTAGAGCGGGAGGGTACAATGAGCAGTTCTTC.

The rearrangement links TRBV5-1 to TRBJ2-5, with D possibly TRBD1 on 6 matching bases. The end of the DNA aligns better with TRBJ2-7, so the J call may be wrong. CDR1 and CDR2 (germline): SGHRS, YFSETQ. This CDR3 comprises 15 residues. In nucleotides, the CDR3 is TGCGCCAGCAGCTATCAGGGGCGCGTATCCTACGAGCAGTACTTC. Its translation is CASSYQGRVSYEQYF.

The chain couples TRBV18 to TRBJ2-5, with D possibly matching TRBD1 (5 bases). CDR3 length: 16 residues. V lost 0 bases and J lost 2, with 13 bases in between. Germline V CDR1 and CDR2: KGHSH, LQKENI. The CDR3 DNA sequence: TGTGCCAGCTCACCACCCCTCCCAGGGCAGCAAGAGACCCAGTACTTC. This codes for CASSPPLPGQQETQYF.

This clone came up once. At one boundary the junction diverges from the germline segment, which might be a read error. The chain uses TRBV2 and TRBJ2-2, with TRBD2 identical over 7 bases. This CDR3 contains 13 residues. Germline CDR1 SNHLY, CDR2 FYNNEI. As DNA, the CDR3 is TGTGCCAGCAAGCGGGGATACACCGGGGAGCTGCTTTTT. It yields the protein CASKRGYTGELLF.

This clone was recorded a few times. This chain connects TRBV5-6 to TRBJ2-1, with 12 bases lining up with TRBD2. J gave up 10 bases and V 3 bases, and 14 bases lay outside the gene matches. Germline lookup yields CDR1 SGHDT and CDR2 YYEEEE. The CDR3 has 17 residues. This chain's CDR3 is CASSWGPPGLAGSEQFF. CDR3 nucleotide sequence: TGTGCCAGCAGCTGGGGGCCACCGGGACTAGCGGGCAGCGAGCAGTTCTTC.

The chain combines TRBV9 with TRBJ1-2; 7 nucleotides align to TRBD1. In germline, CDR1 is SGDLS, CDR2 YYNGEE. V shed 0 bases and J 4 bases; nucleotides not matched to a gene: 3. The CDR3 is made up of 14 amino acids. In DNA form, the CDR3 reads TGTGCCAGCAGCGTAGACCAGGGGGGCTATGGCTACACCTTC. Translating gives CASSVDQGGYGYTF.